This TCR beta chain was obtained from a study of T-cell memory formation after mild COVID-19. Study information: The study found TCR clusters largely donor specific.

The V gene lost 3 bases and the J gene lost 6 bases, with 17 bases spanning the gap. The CDR3 spans 16 residues. Germline V lookup: CDR1 SEHNR, CDR2 FQNEAQ (reference sequence). MiXCR, applied by TCRdb to the 5' RACE reads, yields one record per CDR3 protein. The sample records a few hundred thousand distinct CDR3 sequences, around 27% being singletons. The sequence came from an adult woman who had mild COVID-19 (a few samples of this study predate the infection). Cell type and time point are not known. V usage is TRBV7-9 and J usage is TRBJ2-2; D not certain. Sequenced material: PBMCs or a T cell subset sorted from them (not recorded which). CDR3 residues: CASSFFPRHTSGELFF. CDR3 nucleotides: TGTGCCAGCAGCTTCTTTCCGAGACACACGTCCGGGGAGCTGTTTTTT.